Shown below are 25 T cell receptor beta chains from a single sample sequenced in a study of T cell repertoires in ileal Crohn's disease. Assay used: immunoSEQ multiplex PCR; TCRdb lists only in-frame clones, some missing. This repertoire shows more than 10,000 clones, approximately 80% found once; its top ten account for about 15%. The time point denotes: neoterminal ileum biopsy at postoperative endoscopy, about 6 months after surgery. Sequenced input: ileal tissue. The source is an adult with Crohn's disease.

The rearrangement uses TRBV20-1 and TRBJ2-7; no reliable D call. There are 10 residues in the CDR3. V lost 4 bases, J lost 2 bases, and 3 bases lay in between. Germline CDR1 is DFQATT and CDR2 is SNEGSKA (reference sequence). The CDR3 nucleotides are TGCAGTGCTAACACCTACGAGCAGTACTTC. Protein sequence: CSANTYEQYF.

The gene calls are TRBV5-4 and TRBJ2-7, with D perhaps matching TRBD2 (5 bases). The ends were cut back, 0 bases at V and 0 bases at J, with 10 bases in the middle. Germline V gene sequence: CDR1 SGHNT, CDR2 YYREEE (reference sequence). CDR3 size: 15 residues. CDR3 bases: TGTGCCAGCAGCTTGGCACCGGGGATCTCCTACGAGCAGTACTTC. Translation gives CASSLAPGISYEQYF.

The chain links TRBV25-1 to TRBJ1-2; no clear D gene. V lost 3 bases to trimming and J lost 3 bases, with 11 bases between them. Germline CDR1 MGHDK, CDR2 SYGVNS. The CDR3 length is 14 residues. The CDR3 sequence is CASSDLLSDYGYTF. In DNA, the CDR3 is TGTGCCAGCAGTGACCTTTTATCCGACTATGGCTACACCTTC.

The rearrangement uses TRBV5-5 and TRBJ2-5, with 7 bases that match TRBD2. The CDR3 has 15 amino acids. J lost 3 bases, V lost 5 bases, and 10 bases had no gene match. CDR1 SGHKS and CDR2 YYEKEE come from the germline V gene (reference sequence). The CDR3 DNA reads TGTGCCAGCAGGAAGGGCACGGGACTAAAAGAGACCCAGTACTTC. It yields the protein CASRKGTGLKETQYF.

The CDR3, as DNA: TGCGCCAGCAGCTTGGAGGTACAGGGGGTCGCCGGGGAGCTGTTTTTT. Translating it yields CASSLEVQGVAGELFF. The chain employs TRBV5-1 and TRBJ2-2; 8 bases map to TRBD1. The CDR3 is 16 residues long. CDR1 and CDR2 (germline): SGHRS, YFSETQ. V shed 0 bases, J shed 6 bases, and the junction held 7 bases outside the gene matches.

The rearrangement links TRBV5-8 to TRBJ1-2, with D uncertain. CDR1 is SGHTS and CDR2 is YDEGEE in the germline V gene. The CDR3 is 13 residues long. V lost 0 bases, J lost 8 bases, and 11 bases lay in between. The CDR3 protein is CASSLGGPLGYTF. The DNA of the CDR3 is TGTGCCAGCAGCTTGGGCGGCCCTTTGGGCTACACCTTC. The variable domain in full, completed from reference TRBV5-8 and TRBJ1-2, reads EAGVTQSPTHLIKTRGQQATLRCSPISGHTSVYWYQQALGLGLQFLLWYDEGEERNRGNFPPRFSGRQFPNYSSELNVNALELEDSALYLCASSLGGPLGYTFGSGTRLTVV.

J is TRBJ2-1 and V is TRBV2; possible D gene TRBD2, 5 bases. Trimming took 2 bases from V and 8 from J, leaving 19 bases between them. This CDR3 has 16 amino acids. CDR1 and CDR2 (germline): SNHLY, FYNNEI. The CDR3 sequence is CASSESRTYLRHEQFF. The CDR3 DNA is TGTGCCAGCAGTGAATCCAGGACTTACCTTCGGCATGAGCAGTTCTTC.

The chain carries TRBV7-6 and TRBJ2-5; 8 bases are a match to TRBD1. The CDR3 runs 15 residues. V lost 5 bases to trimming and J lost 5 bases; unmatched junction nucleotides: 10. Germline CDR1 is SGHVS and CDR2 is FNYEAQ. This chain's CDR3 is CASSLSRTGGETQYF. The DNA for the CDR3 is TGTGCCAGCAGCCTCAGCCGAACAGGGGGGGAGACCCAGTACTTC.

The chain links TRBV10-3 to TRBJ1-1; no clear D. Trimming removed 7 bases from V and 4 bases from J, with 16 bases in between. Germline assignment: CDR1 ENHRY and CDR2 SYGVKD. The CDR3 runs 14 residues. For the CDR3, the DNA is TGTGCCATCAACCCGGGGAGTTCGAGCACTGAAGCTTTCTTT. Protein: CAINPGSSSTEAFF.

V and J are TRBV15 and TRBJ2-1; 7 bases align to TRBD2. From germline, CDR1 is LNHNV and CDR2 YYDKDF (reference sequence). This CDR3 has 15 amino acids. J was trimmed by 9 bases and V by 1 base; bases with no gene match: 9. The CDR3 spells CATSRGGGSEREQFF. The CDR3, as DNA: TGTGCCACCAGCAGAGGGGGCGGGAGTGAACGTGAGCAGTTCTTC.

The rearrangement uses TRBV21-1 and TRBJ2-1; TRBD2, the table's D call, was not compared with the DNA. TRBV21-1 is recorded as a pseudogene. This CDR3 is 14 amino acids long. This CDR3 reads CASSVVEEYNEQFF. CDR3 in DNA: TGTGCCAGCAGCGTGGTGGAGGAGTACAATGAGCAGTTCTTC.

This rearrangement joins TRBV11-2 to TRBJ1-1, with D possibly TRBD1 on 5 matching bases. The CDR3 is 15 residues long. Germline V gives CDR1 SGHAT, CDR2 FQNNGV. Trimming shortened V by 0 bases and J by 1 base, and 9 bases separated the two germline ends. CDR3 loop: CASSLDPGGNTEAFF. The DNA of the CDR3 is TGTGCCAGCAGCTTAGATCCGGGGGGGAACACTGAAGCTTTCTTT.

The gene calls are TRBV5-1 and TRBJ2-5; TRBD2 is a possible D gene (5 bases). TRBJ2-7 explains the end of the DNA better; the J call may be wrong. Germline loops: CDR1 SGHRS, CDR2 YFSETQ. The CDR3 is made up of 14 amino acids. CDR3 DNA: TGCGCCAGCAGCTTGGATGGGAGCTCCTACGAGCAGTACTTC. Translated, it gives CASSLDGSSYEQYF.

The chain couples TRBV5-5 to TRBJ1-5, with 7 bases lining up with TRBD1. This CDR3 has 14 residues. The germline V gene encodes CDR1 SGHKS and CDR2 YYEKEE (reference sequence). J gave up 4 bases and V 5 bases, and 6 bases lay outside the gene matches. Written as DNA, the CDR3 is TGTGCCAGCAGTTACGGGACAGAGAATCAGCCCCAGCATTTT. Its protein is CASSYGTENQPQHF.

CDR3 DNA sequence: TGTGCCAGCAGCGAGTGGGGCGGCTTTAGCAGAAAACTGTTTTTT. Translating it yields CASSEWGGFSRKLFF. V is TRBV2 and J is TRBJ1-4; D might be TRBD1 (5 bases). Trimming pared 6 bases from V and 10 bases from J, leaving 21 bases between. The CDR3 runs 15 residues. Germline V lookup: CDR1 SNHLY, CDR2 FYNNEI. The complete variable domain, with remaining parts taken from reference TRBV2 and TRBJ1-4, reads EPEVTQTPSHQVTQMGQEVILRCVPISNHLYFYWYRQILGQKVEFLVSFYNNEISEKSEIFDDQFSVERPDGSNFTLKIRSTKLEDSAMYFCASSEWGGFSRKLFFGSGTQLSVL.

V gene TRBV9 combines with J gene TRBJ1-6; D is unclear. Trimming pared 4 bases from V and 9 bases from J, leaving 23 bases between. Germline lookup yields CDR1 SGDLS and CDR2 YYNGEE. The CDR3 length is 17 residues. In DNA, the CDR3 is TGTGCCAGCAGCCCAGAGGAAAGTATCGGCTGGCGTTCACCCCTCCACTTT. Protein product: CASSPEESIGWRSPLHF.

This clone was picked up one time. A junction boundary mismatches the germline segment, possibly from a read error. Different DNA sequences within this sample yield the same CDR3. The CDR3 DNA is TGCGCCAGCAGTGGTATCTCGCAGGGGGCTTTATTTTATGGCTACACCTTC. Amino acid sequence: CASSGISQGALFYGYTF. The gene calls are TRBV27 and TRBJ1-2; TRBD1 matches 8 bases. Germline V lookup: CDR1 MNHEY, CDR2 SMNVEV (reference sequence). The CDR3 covers 17 residues.

This clone was seen a few times. This rearrangement joins TRBV6-1 to TRBJ2-3; 10 bases agree with TRBD2. With 6 bases clipped from V and 6 bases from J, the junction kept 9 bases outside the gene matches. Germline CDR1 reads MNHNS; CDR2 reads SASEGT. CDR3 length: 15 amino acids. Here the CDR3 DNA reads TGTGCCAGCAGACTACTAGCGGGGACTCGGGATACGCAGTATTTT. As protein: CASRLLAGTRDTQYF.

The chain recombines TRBV13 with TRBJ1-2, with D possibly being TRBD1 (6 bases). The CDR3 has 13 residues. V was pared by 2 bases and J by 8 bases, with 12 bases between. The germline V gene encodes CDR1 PRHDT and CDR2 FYEKMQ (reference sequence). The CDR3 region is CASSLRTGLGYTF. As DNA, the CDR3 is TGTGCCAGCAGCTTAAGAACAGGGCTGGGCTACACCTTC.

The rearrangement joins TRBV6-1 to TRBJ2-1; TRBD2 is a possible D gene (6 bases). Trimming took 10 bases from V and 2 from J, leaving 15 bases between them. This CDR3 has 14 residues. The germline gives CDR1 MNHNS, CDR2 SASEGT. CDR3 region: CATSGVAAYNEQFF. The CDR3 nucleotides read TGTGCCACCTCGGGGGTAGCGGCCTACAATGAGCAGTTCTTC.

This clone was found once. The rearrangement uses TRBV5-4 and TRBJ2-7, with TRBD2 identical over 13 bases. CDR1 is SGHNT and CDR2 is YYREEE in the germline V gene (reference sequence). The CDR3 is made up of 16 amino acids. Trimming took 4 bases from V and 2 from J; bases not matched to a gene: 6. CDR3 DNA sequence: TGTGCCAGCAGCAGTACACTAGCGGGAGGGCCCTACGAGCAGTACTTC. Amino acids: CASSSTLAGGPYEQYF.

This rearrangement joins TRBV2 to TRBJ2-3; the match to TRBD1 covers 8 bases. From germline, CDR1 is SNHLY and CDR2 FYNNEI. The CDR3 runs 13 residues. V trimming: 8 bases; J trimming: 1 base; junction bases outside the gene matches: 2. The CDR3 here is CASVRGRTDTQYF. The CDR3 nucleotides are TGTGCCAGCGTCAGGGGGCGCACAGATACGCAGTATTTT.

This chain uses TRBV6-1 with TRBJ2-5, with TRBD2 matching over 10 bases. The germline V gene has CDR1 MNHNS and CDR2 SASEGT. This CDR3 spans 13 amino acids. V shed 6 bases and J 13 bases; nucleotides not matched to a gene: 11. The CDR3 DNA reads TGTGCCAGCAGATCTACTAGCGGGACCCCCTTGTACTTC. The encoded protein is CASRSTSGTPLYF.

V and J are TRBV10-3 and TRBJ1-6; D gene ambiguous. The CDR3 extends over 15 amino acids. The germline V gene has CDR1 ENHRY and CDR2 SYGVKD. Trimming cost V 6 bases and J 4 bases, with 13 bases left between them. The DNA of the CDR3 is TGTGCCATCAGCGCGGTGGGAGATTATAATTCACCCCTCCACTTT. The encoded protein is CAISAVGDYNSPLHF.

J is TRBJ1-3 and V is TRBV7-9; possible D gene TRBD1, 5 bases. The germline V gene encodes CDR1 SEHNR and CDR2 FQNEAQ (reference sequence). CDR3 size: 15 residues. V was shortened by 5 bases and J by 1 base, with 12 bases between the two germline ends. The CDR3 is CASSARGPSGNTIYF. The CDR3 nucleotides are TGTGCCAGCAGCGCGCGGGGACCGTCTGGAAACACCATATATTTT. The full variable domain, rest sourced from reference TRBV7-9 and TRBJ1-3, is DTGVSQNPRHKITKRGQNVTFRCDPISEHNRLYWYRQTLGQGPEFLTYFQNEAQLEKSRLLSDRFSAERPKGSFSTLEIQRTEQGDSAMYLCASSARGPSGNTIYFGEGSWLTVV.